Sequencing of this TCR beta chain was carried out in a study of T-cell reconstitution after alpha-beta-depleted transplantation in children. This clonotype was counted only a few times. Germline loops: CDR1 SGHTA, CDR2 FQGNSA. The CDR3 runs 14 residues. V shed 2 bases and J shed 6 bases, with 13 bases lying between them. Unique molecular identifiers were built into the TCRbeta library. From the PCR reads, TCRdb called clonotypes with MiXCR, one entry per CDR3 protein. Of hundreds of thousands of distinct CDR3 sequences in the sample, around 10% were seen once. This sequence was found in a human donor who donated a stem cell graft to a child with acute lymphoblastic leukemia. Sequencing was performed on PBMCs from the stem cell graft donor, taken from the stem cell graft. The chain joins TRBV7-2 to TRBJ1-1, with D tentatively TRBD1 (6 bases). CDR3 in amino acids: CASSLTAPGAEAFF. The CDR3 DNA is TGTGCCAGCAGCTTAACCGCTCCAGGGGCTGAAGCTTTCTTT.